A selection of T cell receptor beta chains follows, all from one sample in a study of regulatory T cells in long-lasting Graves disease. TCRdb reprocessed the multiplex PCR reads with MiXCR, giving one entry per CDR3 protein. Of approximately 350,000 distinct CDR3 sequences detected, around 15% appear once; the ten largest clones hold 20% to 25%. These data also formed part of another study, on T cells in Graves' hyperthyroidism and ophthalmopathy.

Sequencing was performed on peripheral blood mononuclear cells (PBMCs), taken at new diagnosis, from a patient treated with antithyroid drugs. These receptors were obtained from a woman aged 18-35 years with Graves disease. The CDR3 runs from the conserved cysteine through the conserved F or W. D genes are given only for firm matches. Only part of the rows carry a size: once, few, many, or a class if the clone is expanded.

V,size,D,J,DNA,CDR3
TRBV10-3,many,.,TRBJ1-1,TGTGCCATCAGTAGGGGGACTCCGGGCGGCACTGAAGCTTTCTTT,CAISRGTPGGTEAFF
TRBV9,.,.,TRBJ1-1,TGTGCCAGCAGCGCGGGGTTTTCCACTGAAGCTTTCTTT,CASSAGFSTEAFF
TRBV2,many,.,TRBJ2-7,TGTGCCAGCAGTGATTTTAAGGGGCTAGGAGAGCAGTACTTC,CASSDFKGLGEQYF
TRBV6-2/TRBV6-3,medium-sized,TRBD1,TRBJ2-7,TGTGCCAGCAGTTACTCTGGGGACAGCTCCTACGAGCAGTACTTC,CASSYSGDSSYEQYF
TRBV12-3/TRBV12-4,few,.,TRBJ1-5,TGTGCCAGCAGTTTAATGTCGGGTTATCAGCCCCAGCATTTT,CASSLMSGYQPQHF
TRBV12-3/TRBV12-4,many,.,TRBJ1-5,TGTGCCAGCAGTCACCGGGGCCTTTATAGCAATCAGCCCCAGCATTTT,CASSHRGLYSNQPQHF
TRBV2,few,.,TRBJ1-5,TGTGCCAGCAGTCAACAGGGAGACAATCAGCCCCAGCATTTT,CASSQQGDNQPQHF
TRBV7-7,many,TRBD1,TRBJ2-7,TGTGCTAGCAGCGCAGACAGGGGCGGCGAGCAGTACTTC,CASSADRGGEQYF
TRBV6-1,.,TRBD1,TRBJ2-7,TGTGCCAGCAGGGGAATCGGGACAGGGTTCGAGCAGTACTTC,CASRGIGTGFEQYF
TRBV7-9,many,TRBD1,TRBJ2-3,TGTGCCAGCTCAGGGGACAGCAAGGTGGATACGCAGTATTTT,CASSGDSKVDTQYF
TRBV20-1,many,TRBD1,TRBJ1-2,TGCAGTGCTAGAGCGCCGGGACAGGGGATAAAGGATGGCTACACCTTC,CSARAPGQGIKDGYTF
TRBV7-9,many,.,TRBJ2-3,TGTGCCAGCAGCTTGAGGGAAGACAGAAAGTATTTT,CASSLREDRKYF
TRBV18,many,TRBD1,TRBJ2-5,TGTGCCAGCTCACCCCCCGGGACAGTTAAAGAGACCCAGTACTTC,CASSPPGTVKETQYF
TRBV29-1,many,.,TRBJ2-1,TGCAGCGTGGACCGCGACAGAGAGGACAATGAGCAGTTCTTC,CSVDRDREDNEQFF
TRBV27,.,TRBD2,TRBJ2-5,TGTGCCAGCAGTTTGACTAGCGGGGGGGTTGGTTTGGAGACCCAGTACTTC,CASSLTSGGVGLETQYF
TRBV18,.,TRBD1,TRBJ1-2,TGTGCCAGCTCCACCAGGAGGACAGGCGATGGCCACACCTTC,CASSTRRTGDGHTF
TRBV27,few,.,TRBJ2-3,TGTGCCAGCAGTTTCCGGGACACCGAGGGGTTCCTACCTAGCACAGATACGCAGTATTTT,CASSFRDTEGFLPSTDTQYF
TRBV28,many,TRBD2,TRBJ2-1,TGTGCCAGCAGCTCCCCTCAGCGGGAGGACCGCAATGAGCAGTTCTTC,CASSSPQREDRNEQFF
TRBV14,.,TRBD1,TRBJ1-2,TGTGCCAGCAGCAGAAAGGGGGCTGGGTATGGCTACACCTTC,CASSRKGAGYGYTF
TRBV18,many,.,TRBJ2-5,TGTGCCAGCTCACTCAGACAGCGAGAGACCCAGTACTTC,CASSLRQRETQYF
TRBV25-1,.,.,TRBJ1-2,TGTGCCAGCAGTGAAGGTGTCCGAAGGAACTATGGCTACACCTTC,CASSEGVRRNYGYTF
TRBV6-1,many,TRBD1,TRBJ2-1,TGTGCCAGCAGCGACAGGGCCAATGAGCAGTTCTTC,CASSDRANEQFF
TRBV9,few,.,TRBJ2-1,TGTGCCAGCAGCGTAGCAGTTCACCCCGACCGGGGGCAGTTCTTC,CASSVAVHPDRGQFF
TRBV27,many,.,TRBJ2-7,TGTGCCAGCAGTTTAACGCCTACGTGGGAGCAGTACTTC,CASSLTPTWEQYF
TRBV5-1,.,.,TRBJ1-6,TGCGCCAGCAGCTTAGGTTTTTCGGAGAAGAATTCACCCCTCCACTTT,CASSLGFSEKNSPLHF
TRBV11-2,many,TRBD1,TRBJ2-6,TGTGCCAGCAGCTCCAGGGGGACTGGGGCCAACGTCCTGACTTTC,CASSSRGTGANVLTF
TRBV6-2/TRBV6-3,many,TRBD1,TRBJ2-1,TGTGCCAGCAGTCCAACCCCGGGACAGGGGGCAGGTGAGCAGTTCTTC,CASSPTPGQGAGEQFF
TRBV19,few,TRBD2,TRBJ2-1,TGTGCCAGTCGCCGGCTAGCGGGGAATGAGCAGTTCTTC,CASRRLAGNEQFF
TRBV28,many,.,TRBJ2-6,TGTGCCAGCAGTTTCCCCGCAGGAAGCTCTGGGGCCAACGTCCTGACTTTC,CASSFPAGSSGANVLTF
TRBV5-1,few,.,TRBJ2-2,TGCGCCAGCAGAAACAAGGGACAAGACACCGGGGAGCTGTTTTTT,CASRNKGQDTGELFF
TRBV25-1,few,TRBD2,TRBJ2-3,TGTGCCAGCAGTGAATCGGGAGGCCCCTCGGATACGCAGTATTTT,CASSESGGPSDTQYF
TRBV18,.,TRBD1,TRBJ2-1,TGTGCCTGCTCACCAGGGGGGGACAGGGCGCATGAGCAGTTCTTC,CACSPGGDRAHEQFF
TRBV28,many,TRBD1,TRBJ1-5,TGTGCCAGCAGTTTGGACAGGGGGAGACAGCCCCAGCATTTT,CASSLDRGRQPQHF
TRBV28,.,TRBD1,TRBJ1-2,TGTGCCAACAGTTTACCGGCGACAGGGCCCGGAGGGGGCTACACCTTC,CANSLPATGPGGGYTF
TRBV25-1,few,TRBD2,TRBJ2-3,TGTGCCAGCAGCCCAGTAGCGGGAGCTTCGGCAGATACGCAGTATTTT,CASSPVAGASADTQYF
TRBV20-1,many,TRBD2,TRBJ2-3,TGCAGTGCTAGTATTAGCGGGAGATTAGATACGCAGTATTTT,CSASISGRLDTQYF
TRBV2,.,.,TRBJ1-6,TGTGCCAGCCGGGACTCCTCGGGCTCCTATAATTCACCCCTCCACTTT,CASRDSSGSYNSPLHF
TRBV28,many,.,TRBJ1-5,TGTGCCAGCAGTTTAGCGAGTTACAATCAGCCCCAGCATTTT,CASSLASYNQPQHF
TRBV24-1,many,.,TRBJ2-2,TGTGCCACCCGCCCGCGTAGGGATACCGGGGAGCTGTTTTTT,CATRPRRDTGELFF
TRBV28,many,.,TRBJ1-2,TGTGCCATCGGGACGCTTACTAACTATGGCTACACCTTC,CAIGTLTNYGYTF
TRBV7-7,.,.,TRBJ2-5,TGTGCAGTTTGGTCAGGGGACTCTCGAGAGACCCAGTACTTC,CAVWSGDSRETQYF
TRBV2,.,.,TRBJ2-1,TGTGCCAGCAGTGACCTAGGGGTTTTCTCCTACAATGAGCAGTTCTTC,CASSDLGVFSYNEQFF
TRBV29-1,few,TRBD1,TRBJ2-2,TGCAGCGCGTCGGGGGACAGGGTGGGCGCGAACACCGGGGAGCTGTTTTTT,CSASGDRVGANTGELFF
TRBV6-1,many,.,TRBJ2-3,TGTGCCAGCAGTCCCGACGGAGCCGAACTCACAGATACGCAGTATTTT,CASSPDGAELTDTQYF
TRBV18,many,TRBD1,TRBJ1-1,TGTGCCAGCTCACCCCTCCCCCCGGGACAGGGGAACACTGAAGCTTTCTTT,CASSPLPPGQGNTEAFF
TRBV3-1,many,.,TRBJ1-3,TGTGCCAGCAGCCAAGGTCGGTTCTCGGGAAACACCATATATTTT,CASSQGRFSGNTIYF
TRBV11-2,many,.,TRBJ2-2,TGTGCCAGCAGCCTGACGGACTGGTCTGGGGGGGAGCTGTTTTTT,CASSLTDWSGGELFF
TRBV5-1,.,.,TRBJ2-6,TGCGCCAGCAGCGCTACAGGGATCTCTGGGGCCAACGTCCTGACTTTC,CASSATGISGANVLTF
TRBV20-1,many,.,TRBJ2-7,TGCAGTGCTCAAGCTGGGGCGGGATTGGGGCAGTACTTC,CSAQAGAGLGQYF
TRBV20-1,many,TRBD1,TRBJ2-1,TGCAGTGCTAAGGAGAGACAGGGCGGGTGGGTCAATGAGCAGTTCTTC,CSAKERQGGWVNEQFF
TRBV3-1,many,.,TRBJ2-1,TGTGCCAGCAAACTGGGGGCCAGGACCTACAATGAGCAGTTCTTC,CASKLGARTYNEQFF
TRBV28,many,TRBD2,TRBJ2-1,TGTGCCAGCAGTACCCCTAGCGGGGGGAACAATGAGCAGTTCTTC,CASSTPSGGNNEQFF
TRBV29-1,many,TRBD2,TRBJ2-1,TGCAGCGTCTCTGTTGGGGGGGGCTCCTACAATGAGCAGTTCTTC,CSVSVGGGSYNEQFF
TRBV3-1,.,TRBD1,TRBJ1-6,TGTGCCAGCAGCCCTTCCAGGGGGCAAGGGTCACCCCTCCACTTT,CASSPSRGQGSPLHF
TRBV2,many,TRBD2,TRBJ2-1,TGTGCCAGCAGTGTTCAGGCGGGAGGGCTGGGGGATGAGCAGTTCTTC,CASSVQAGGLGDEQFF
TRBV3-1,.,TRBD2,TRBJ2-7,TGTGCCAGCAGCCAGGGACTAGCCTACGAGCAGTACTTC,CASSQGLAYEQYF
TRBV11-2,.,.,TRBJ2-7,TGTGCCAGCACCCACGCCCGGGACGGTTACGAGCAGTACTTC,CASTHARDGYEQYF
TRBV19,.,.,TRBJ1-1,TGTGCCAGTATCGAGGCAGAAAAGAACACTGAAGCTTTCTTT,CASIEAEKNTEAFF